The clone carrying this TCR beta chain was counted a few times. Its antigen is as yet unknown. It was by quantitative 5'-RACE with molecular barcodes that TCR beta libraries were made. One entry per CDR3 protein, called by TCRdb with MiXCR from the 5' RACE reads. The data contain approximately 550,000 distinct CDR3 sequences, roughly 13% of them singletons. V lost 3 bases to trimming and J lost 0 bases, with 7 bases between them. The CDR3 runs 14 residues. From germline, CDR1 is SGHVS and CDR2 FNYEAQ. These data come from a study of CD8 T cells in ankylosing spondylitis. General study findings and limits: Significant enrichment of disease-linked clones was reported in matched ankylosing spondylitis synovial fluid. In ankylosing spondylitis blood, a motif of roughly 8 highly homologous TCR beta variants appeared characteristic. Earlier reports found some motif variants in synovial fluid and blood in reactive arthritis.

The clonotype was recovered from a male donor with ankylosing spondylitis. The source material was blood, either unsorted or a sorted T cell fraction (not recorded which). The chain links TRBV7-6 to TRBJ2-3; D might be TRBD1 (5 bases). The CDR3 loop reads CASSFRASTDTQYF. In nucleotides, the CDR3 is TGTGCCAGCAGCTTCAGGGCTAGCACAGATACGCAGTATTTT. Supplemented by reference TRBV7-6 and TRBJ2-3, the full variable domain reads GAGVSQSPRYKVTKRGQDVALRCDPISGHVSLYWYRQALGQGPEFLTYFNYEAQQDKSGLPNDRFSAERPEGSISTLTIQRTEQRDSAMYRCASSFRASTDTQYFGPGTRLTVL.